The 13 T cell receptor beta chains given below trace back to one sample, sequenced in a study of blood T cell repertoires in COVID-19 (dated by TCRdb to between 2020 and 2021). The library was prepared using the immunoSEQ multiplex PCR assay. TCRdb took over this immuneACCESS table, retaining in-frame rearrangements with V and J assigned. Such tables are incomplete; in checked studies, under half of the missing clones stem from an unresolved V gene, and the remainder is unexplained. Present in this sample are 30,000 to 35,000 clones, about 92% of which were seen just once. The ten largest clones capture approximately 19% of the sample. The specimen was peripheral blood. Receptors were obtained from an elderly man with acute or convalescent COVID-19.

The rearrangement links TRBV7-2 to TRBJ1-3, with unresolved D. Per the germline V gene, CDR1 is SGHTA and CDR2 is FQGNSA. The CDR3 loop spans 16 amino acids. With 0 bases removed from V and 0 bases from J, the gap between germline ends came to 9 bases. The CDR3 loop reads CASSLASGSSGNTIYF. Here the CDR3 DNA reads TGTGCCAGCAGCTTAGCGAGCGGGAGCTCTGGAAACACCATATATTTT. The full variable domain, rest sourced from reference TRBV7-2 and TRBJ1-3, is GAGVSQSPSNKVTEKGKDVELRCDPISGHTALYWYRQSLGQGLEFLIYFQGNSAPDKSGLPSDRFSAERTGGSVSTLTIQRTQQEDSAVYLCASSLASGSSGNTIYFGEGSWLTVV.

The CDR3 bases are TGTGCCAGCAGTTCACTAGCGGGGGGGCCCGATGAGCAGTTCTTC. It encodes CASSSLAGGPDEQFF. This chain connects TRBV6-2 or TRBV6-3 to TRBJ2-1; 13 bases align to TRBD2. The CDR3 spans 15 residues. With 4 bases clipped from V and 8 bases from J, the junction kept 5 bases outside the gene matches. Germline V gene sequence: CDR1 MNHEY, CDR2 SVGEGT.

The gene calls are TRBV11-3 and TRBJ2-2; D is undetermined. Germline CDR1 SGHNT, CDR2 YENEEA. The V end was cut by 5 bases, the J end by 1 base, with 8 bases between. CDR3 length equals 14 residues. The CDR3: CASSPYRNTGELFF. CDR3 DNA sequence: TGTGCCAGCAGCCCATACAGGAACACCGGGGAGCTGTTTTTT.

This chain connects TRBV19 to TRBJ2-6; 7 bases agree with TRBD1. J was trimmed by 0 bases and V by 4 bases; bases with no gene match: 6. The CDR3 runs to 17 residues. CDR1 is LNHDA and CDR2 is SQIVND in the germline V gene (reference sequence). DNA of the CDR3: TGTGCCAGTAGTACACAGGGGCCCCGCTCTGGGGCCAACGTCCTGACTTTC. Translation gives CASSTQGPRSGANVLTF.

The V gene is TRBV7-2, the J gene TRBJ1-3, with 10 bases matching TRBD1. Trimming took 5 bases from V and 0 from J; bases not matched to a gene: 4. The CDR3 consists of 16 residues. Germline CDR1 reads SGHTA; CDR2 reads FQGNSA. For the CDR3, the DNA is TGTGCCAGCAGCCTGACAGGGGGCAACTCTGGAAACACCATATATTTT. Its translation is CASSLTGGNSGNTIYF.

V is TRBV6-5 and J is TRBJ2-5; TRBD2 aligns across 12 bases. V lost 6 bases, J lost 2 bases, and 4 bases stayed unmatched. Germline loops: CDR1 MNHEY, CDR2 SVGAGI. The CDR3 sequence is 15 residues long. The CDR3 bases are TGTGCCAGCAGATTCACTAGCGGGGGGCAAGAGACCCAGTACTTC. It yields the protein CASRFTSGGQETQYF.

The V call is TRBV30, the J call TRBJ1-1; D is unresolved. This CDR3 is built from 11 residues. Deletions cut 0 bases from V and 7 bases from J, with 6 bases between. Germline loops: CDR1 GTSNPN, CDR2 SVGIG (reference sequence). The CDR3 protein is CAWSVRVEAFF. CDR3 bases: TGTGCCTGGAGTGTACGGGTTGAAGCTTTCTTT.

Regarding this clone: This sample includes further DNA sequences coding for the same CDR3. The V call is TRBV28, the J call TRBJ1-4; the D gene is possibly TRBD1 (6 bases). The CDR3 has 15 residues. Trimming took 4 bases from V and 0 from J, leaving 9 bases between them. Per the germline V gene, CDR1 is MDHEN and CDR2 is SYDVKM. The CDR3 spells CASSSRQATNEKLFF. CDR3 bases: TGTGCCAGCAGTTCAAGACAGGCAACTAATGAAAAACTGTTTTTT.

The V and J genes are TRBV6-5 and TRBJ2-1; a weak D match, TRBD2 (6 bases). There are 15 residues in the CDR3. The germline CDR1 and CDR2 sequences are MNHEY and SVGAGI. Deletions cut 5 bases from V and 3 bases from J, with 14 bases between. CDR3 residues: CASSPSGTYYNEQFF. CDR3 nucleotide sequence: TGTGCCAGCAGTCCCTCCGGGACTTACTACAATGAGCAGTTCTTC.

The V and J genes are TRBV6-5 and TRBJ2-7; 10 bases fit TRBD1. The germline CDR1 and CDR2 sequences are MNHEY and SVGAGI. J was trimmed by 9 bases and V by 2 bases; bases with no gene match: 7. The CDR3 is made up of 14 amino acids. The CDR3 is CASSYDRGPTGQYF. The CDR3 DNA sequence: TGTGCCAGCAGTTACGACAGGGGGCCTACAGGGCAGTACTTC.

The CDR3 DNA reads TGTGCCAGCAGCCAAGATCGGCAGGGGGACATCTATGGCTACACCTTC. Its translation: CASSQDRQGDIYGYTF. This chain uses TRBV4-2 with TRBJ1-2, with 7 bases aligning to TRBD1. From germline, CDR1 is LGHNA and CDR2 YNFKEQ. V was clipped by 0 bases and J by 4 bases; unmatched bases: 8. This CDR3 has 16 amino acids.

The CDR3 is CASSLLDSLNTEAFF. The CDR3 nucleotides are TGCGCCAGCAGCTTGTTGGACAGTTTGAACACTGAAGCTTTCTTT. This sequence joins TRBV5-1 and TRBJ1-1; possibly TRBD1 for D (6 bases). Germline lookup yields CDR1 SGHRS and CDR2 YFSETQ. The CDR3 is made up of 15 amino acids. V lost 1 base and J lost 0, with 10 bases in between.

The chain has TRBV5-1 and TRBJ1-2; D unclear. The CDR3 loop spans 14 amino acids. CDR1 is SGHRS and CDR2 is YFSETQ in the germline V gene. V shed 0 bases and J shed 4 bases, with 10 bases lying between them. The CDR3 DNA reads TGCGCCAGCAGCTTGGGGCAGAATCTCTATGGCTACACCTTC. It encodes CASSLGQNLYGYTF.